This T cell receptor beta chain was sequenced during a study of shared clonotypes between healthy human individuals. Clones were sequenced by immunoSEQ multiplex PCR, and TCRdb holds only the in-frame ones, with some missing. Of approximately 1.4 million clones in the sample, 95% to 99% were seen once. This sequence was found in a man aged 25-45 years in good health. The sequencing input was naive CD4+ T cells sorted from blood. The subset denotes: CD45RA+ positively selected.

CDR3 nucleotides: TGTGCCAGCAGCCAATTCGACGGAGGAGGAAACACCATATATTTT. It encodes CASSQFDGGGNTIYF. The rearrangement links TRBV4-2 to TRBJ1-3; D unresolved. The germline V gene has CDR1 LGHNA and CDR2 YNFKEQ. The CDR3 totals 15 residues. The V end was cut by 2 bases, the J end by 4 bases, with 12 bases between.